The 9 T cell receptor beta chains listed next were all sequenced from one sample in a study of blood T cell repertoires in COVID-19. The protocol was immunoSEQ multiplex PCR, while the TCRdb copy is restricted to in-frame clones and leaves out a portion. The sample yields 250,000 to 350,000 clones, about 82% seen once. Input material: peripheral blood. These receptors all stem from a woman aged 50 to 60 with active or convalescent COVID-19.

The rearrangement uses TRBV20-1 and TRBJ2-5, with a weak D call TRBD2 (6 bases). This CDR3 has 10 amino acids. Germline CDR1 and CDR2: DFQATT and SNEGSKA (reference sequence). Trimming cost V 7 bases and J 3 bases, with 6 bases left between them. The DNA for the CDR3 is TGCAGTGGGGAGGAAGAGACCCAGTACTTC. Translation: CSGEEETQYF.

The CDR3 DNA follows: TGTGCCAGCAGCTTCGGCCCCCCGGGGGGGGAGCTGTTTTTT. This codes for CASSFGPPGGELFF. The J gene is TRBJ2-2, the V gene TRBV5-6; D might be TRBD2 (5 bases). V lost 2 bases and J lost 8, with 13 bases in between. CDR1 is SGHDT and CDR2 is YYEEEE in the germline V gene. The CDR3 is made up of 14 amino acids.

The chain uses TRBV14 and TRBJ2-3; no reliable D call. Trimming took off 3 bases at V and 6 bases at J, with 4 bases between the two ends. Germline V lookup: CDR1 SGHDN, CDR2 FVKESK. This CDR3 region has 11 residues. The CDR3 is CASSHSDTQYF. CDR3 sequence (DNA): TGTGCCAGCAGCCACAGTGATACGCAGTATTTT.

The CDR3 DNA follows: TGTGCCAGCAGCTTAGGGCCAGGGGGCGGCTATGGCTACACCTTC. Translating gives CASSLGPGGGYGYTF. The chain combines TRBV7-9 with TRBJ1-2; 8 bases align to TRBD1. Germline values: CDR1 SEHNR, CDR2 FQNEAQ (reference sequence). Trimming at V came to 1 base and at J to 4 bases, leaving 5 bases not matched to a gene. This CDR3 is 15 amino acids long.

The J gene is TRBJ1-5, the V gene TRBV28; D unresolved. The V and J ends lost 2 bases and 5 bases respectively, with 7 bases between them. Germline V gene sequence: CDR1 MDHEN, CDR2 SYDVKM. The CDR3 extends over 13 amino acids. The CDR3 sequence is CASSLTGYQPQHF. The CDR3 DNA follows: TGTGCCAGCAGTTTAACGGGGTATCAGCCCCAGCATTTT.

This clone was seen more than once but under ten times. The chain uses TRBV12-3 or TRBV12-4 and TRBJ2-5, with D uncertain. V gave up 3 bases and J gave up 7 bases, with 6 bases separating them. The CDR3 length is 11 residues. For the CDR3, the DNA is TGTGCCAGCAGTTTTTCGGTGACCCAGTACTTC. Its protein product is CASSFSVTQYF.

The V and J genes are TRBV4-2 and TRBJ2-7; 10 bases are shared with TRBD1. Germline V CDR1 and CDR2: LGHNA, YNFKEQ. The ends lost 4 bases at V and 0 bases at J; junction bases unmatched: 3. The CDR3 is 15 residues long. DNA for the CDR3: TGTGCCAGCAGCCCCGACAGGGGGCTCTCCTACGAGCAGTACTTC. Translated, it gives CASSPDRGLSYEQYF.

The rearrangement uses TRBV6-1 and TRBJ1-1; no firm D call. The germline V gene encodes CDR1 MNHNS and CDR2 SASEGT. The CDR3 is 14 residues long. The germline V and J ends were trimmed by 3 bases and 4 bases, with 12 bases remaining between them. CDR3 protein: CASSDDEEVTEAFF. The CDR3 bases are TGTGCCAGCAGTGATGACGAGGAGGTCACTGAAGCTTTCTTT.

The V gene is TRBV28, the J gene TRBJ1-1; D possibly corresponds to TRBD1 (6 bases). CDR3 length: 16 residues. V was pared by 3 bases and J by 5 bases, with 19 bases between. The germline CDR1 and CDR2 sequences are MDHEN and SYDVKM. The CDR3 bases are TGTGCCAGCAGTTTCGGGGCAGGGGAAGGCCGGACTGAAGCTTTCTTT. Protein product: CASSFGAGEGRTEAFF.